This T cell receptor (beta chain) stems from a study of cytomegalovirus exposure and HLA in healthy donors (dated by TCRdb to about 2017). With regard to the full study: According to an earlier analysis of 587 of the donors, roughly 180 million T cells yielded 117 million unique TCR beta sequences and about 300 Gb of sequence data. The study aimed to test whether cataloging public T cell receptors could reveal signatures of past pathogen exposure. In a later analysis, previously published TCR beta repertoires from 600 to 850 donors were re-analyzed and high-resolution HLA genotyping was added so that TCR occurrence patterns could be studied. Of the roughly 400 genotyped donors, over 80% were placed in the genetic ancestry cluster associated with self-reported Caucasian donors. An early release covering some 640 HLA-typed donors comprised approximately 290 gigabases of sequencing data and 85 million to 100 million unique TCR sequences. Alongside the repertoire data, information on donor age, sex, ethnicity and CMV serostatus was compiled. In an earlier analysis of 550 to 700 of the donors, high-throughput TCR beta sequencing was used to judge whether each TCR beta V gene segment behaved as functional or pseudogenic. The study profiled the T cell repertoires of about 640 subjects by immunosequencing and related them to cytomegalovirus serostatus. A later genetic analysis took genome-wide SNP genotypes for about 55% of the 666 donors and used that subset as a discovery cohort. A handful of DR-DQ haplotypes were handled as single units for association and clustering because linkage in the cohort was strong. A separate validation cohort of roughly 120 different subjects was used in addition to the roughly 720-subject first cohort. All discovery cohort repertoires had been generated on a single sequencing platform. Class I and class II HLA loci were covered by the typing at four-digit resolution. Rather than using new phenotypic data, the later analysis identified candidate immune exposures from TCR beta sequences and from how often those sequences occurred across donors. The number of donors typed differed by locus, with about 620-630 for A, B, C, DRB1 and DQB1, more than 500 for DQA1, about 610 for DPA1, and some 440 for DPB1. To predict cytomegalovirus infection status, the study brought together high-throughput TCR immunosequencing, statistical association of individual TCRs with disease status, and machine learning. On average, roughly 200,000 unique TCR beta nucleotide sequences were sequenced per donor among 300 to 500 genotyped donors of the cohort, with roughly 19% of those sequences being non-productive.

General findings and caveats noted by the study authors: In a later analysis, TCR association rates were found to vary across HLA loci, with the most associated TCRs seen for DRB1 alleles and the fewest for HLA-C alleles. In a later analysis, HLA-associated TCR beta chains showed more clonal expansion and lower generation probabilities than non-associated chains that were equally common. Broadly in line with IMGT annotations, most TCR beta V segments showed up in productive rearrangements about 90% or about 30% of the time in an earlier analysis of approximately 640 of the donors. According to a later genetic analysis, donors in an Asian-associated ancestry cluster had fewer N-insertions in productive TCRs than the approximately 630-donor mean. Most CMV-associated TCR beta chains appeared to be HLA-restricted in a later analysis, and the HLA associations seemed to be driven largely by CMV exposure. The authors suggested that the approach could potentially be extended to other disease states and immunological phenotypes. At a false discovery rate of 0.05, a later analysis linked some 18,000 TCR beta sequences to specific HLA alleles. In a later analysis, several top co-occurrence clusters were reported to appear linked to parvovirus B19, influenza, CMV and Epstein-Barr virus. This cohort had only TCR beta chains sequenced, and the lack of alpha or paired-chain data limited which features could be detected. Because counts were too low, around 18 rarely observed V segments, including chromosome 9 orphons, were left out of the earlier analysis of a few hundred of the donors. Immune exposure information for the cohort was limited to CMV serostatus. A further reported finding was that TCR beta sequences accurately predicted the HLA-A and HLA-B alleles for most subjects in the first cohort. Cytomegalovirus status was reported to be diagnosed by the classifier with high specificity and sensitivity in both the original and validation cohorts. Some IMGT-functional V segments, including TRBV6-2 and TRBV6-3, could not be told apart with the 87-base-pair reads, so those segments were excluded. Because HLA typing was missing for some donors at each locus, association tests included only the typed subset. While some public TCRs were present in many individuals, most TCR sequences turned up only very rarely across donors. The presence/absence analyses assumed that sequencing depth was roughly uniform across donors, and that assumption may not be true. In vitro tests confirmed that a few of the cytomegalovirus-associated TCR beta chains recognize cytomegalovirus antigens. The study listed 150 to 200 TCR beta chains as associated with cytomegalovirus. Linkage disequilibrium might explain the correlated functional status among segregating V segments, but an unknown experimental factor could not be excluded. Strong co-occurrence of HLA alleles, especially DR and DQ, made assigning TCR associations to individual alleles difficult. A later genetic analysis associated a missense DCLRE1C variant with V-gene and J-gene trimming of TCR beta chains, and an independent cohort replicated the association. A group of highly shared sequence variants was considered likely to be a technical artifact of the sequencing pipeline.

About this clone itself: Its antigen target is currently unknown. No base quality values were provided; no much bigger clone lies one nucleotide off.

The library was made by the immunoSEQ multiplex PCR assay. A mixture of 60 forward primers for TCR Vbeta segments and 13 reverse primers for TCR Jbeta segments was used in the multiplex PCR. The CDR3 region of rearranged TCR beta genes was amplified from genomic DNA by a multiplex PCR assay. The amplified TCR beta libraries were sequenced on the Illumina HiSeq System as 87-base-pair reads. In the original analysis: In a later analysis, roughly 80 million unique TCR beta chains were counted across the roughly 610 repertoires, and some 10 million of these chains were shared by at least two donors. Raw reads were error-corrected and collapsed into unique sequences with a nearest-neighbor algorithm that merged closely related sequences to remove PCR and sequencing errors. Alignment of CDR3 sequences to IMGT reference sequences was used to assign V, D and J gene segments. For a sequence to be retained, a match of at least six nucleotides was required to both a V gene segment and a J gene segment. Rearrangements were classified as productive when the CDR3 lacked stop codons and remained in frame with V and J, and all other rearrangements were classified as non-productive. CDR3 was defined by IMGT convention, running from the second conserved V-encoded cysteine to the conserved J-encoded phenylalanine. The earlier analysis of approximately 590 of the donors excluded any sequence lacking an unambiguous match to a single V gene segment. An earlier analysis of over 450 of the donors classified V segments as functional when productive rearrangements were above 56.7% and as segregating when the standard deviation between donors was above 5%. A statistical classification framework was built for diagnosing cytomegalovirus status from the catalog of TCR beta chain sequences. V and J gene assignment, in a later analysis, came from comparing TCR nucleotide sequences with IMGT/GENE-DB human TR gene sequences. A later analysis assigned CDR3 sequences and most-parsimonious VDJ recombination scenarios with the TCRdist pipeline. In a later analysis, every TCR beta chain was defined by the combination of its CDR3 amino acid sequence and its V-gene family, and reads without a unique V-gene family were dropped. A later analysis removed several hundred highly shared, low-generation-probability nucleotide sequences to deal with suspected cross-contamination and a sequencing artifact. In a later analysis, a clonal expansion index for each public chain was calculated from normalized within-repertoire ranks of inferred template counts. A later analysis computed generation probabilities with a VDJ recombination model fitted to out-of-frame rearrangements, and checked the results against IGoR. Hypergeometric tests were used in a later analysis to score TCR-TCR, TCR-HLA and TCR-CMV co-occurrence, with a repertoire-size bias correction applied to the TCR pairs. To estimate false discovery rates, a later analysis permuted the HLA or CMV assignments 20 times. In a later analysis, co-occurring TCRs were grouped using DBSCAN, with TCRdist sequence similarity added in when clustering inside HLA-allele-positive subsets. For co-occurrence clustering, repertoires with fewer than 30,000 or more than 120,000 public chains were excluded, along with 5 or 6 repertoires with anomalous nucleotide sharing. The immuneACCESS repertoire file appears here via TCRdb, limited to in-frame rearrangements. These files lack a portion of the clones; in checked studies, under half of the deficit traces to unresolved V genes, and the cause of the others is not known. V and J calls and clone size follow that table, whereas D and trimming were derived from the DNA. The sample table lists about 130,000 clones, 77% of them with a count of one. The ten largest clones add up to more than 4% of the sample.

The CDR3 contains 14 residues, cysteine and phenylalanine counted. CDR3 DNA is the only sequence kept; it has 42 bases, read in frame from the first base. CDR1 and CDR2 (LNHNV, YYDKDF) derive from the germline V gene (reference sequence). V loses 0 bases of germline sequence and J loses 1 base, and the interval between the two ends is 6 bases. The cohort comprised under 700 healthy bone marrow donors. At the time of sampling, every cohort member was nominally healthy, though immune exposures that went unrecorded were likely present. The donor was CMV seropositive and belonged to the group of 250 to 350 seropositive cohort members. Each donor provided a peripheral blood sample, and peripheral blood mononuclear cells were used for TCR beta sequencing. Genomic DNA extraction from the blood cell samples was performed with the Qiagen DNeasy Blood Extraction Kit.

The origin of this receptor is a male donor in good health and CMV-seropositive. The sequence is built from TRBV15 and TRBJ1-2, with TRBD1 tentatively as D gene (5 bases match). The sequencing sample was made of PBMCs. CDR3 sequence: CATSRDRVNYGYTF. The sequence in DNA is TGTGCCACCAGCAGAGACAGGGTTAACTATGGCTACACCTTC.